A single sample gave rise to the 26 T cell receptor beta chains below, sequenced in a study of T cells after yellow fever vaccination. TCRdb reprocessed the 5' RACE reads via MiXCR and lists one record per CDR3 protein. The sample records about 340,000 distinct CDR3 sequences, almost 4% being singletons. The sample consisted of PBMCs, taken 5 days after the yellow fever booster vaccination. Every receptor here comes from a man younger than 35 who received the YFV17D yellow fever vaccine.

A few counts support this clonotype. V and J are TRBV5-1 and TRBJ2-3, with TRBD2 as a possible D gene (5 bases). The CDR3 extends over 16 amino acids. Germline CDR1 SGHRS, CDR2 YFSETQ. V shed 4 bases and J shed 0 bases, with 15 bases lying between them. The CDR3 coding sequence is TGCGCCAGCAGCCTCGACGGGGTTACTAGCACAGATACGCAGTATTTT. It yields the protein CASSLDGVTSTDTQYF.

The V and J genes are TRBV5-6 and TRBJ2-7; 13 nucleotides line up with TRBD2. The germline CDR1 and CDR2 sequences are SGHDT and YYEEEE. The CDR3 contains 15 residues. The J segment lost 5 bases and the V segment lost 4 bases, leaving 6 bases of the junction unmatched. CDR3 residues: CASSETSGGKDEQYF. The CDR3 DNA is TGTGCCAGCAGCGAGACTAGCGGGGGGAAGGACGAGCAGTACTTC. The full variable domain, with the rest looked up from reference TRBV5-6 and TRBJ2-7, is DAGVTQSPTHLIKTRGQQVTLRCSPKSGHDTVSWYQQALGQGPQFIFQYYEEEERQRGNFPDRFSGHQFPNYSSELNVNALLLGDSALYLCASSETSGGKDEQYFGPGTRLTVT.

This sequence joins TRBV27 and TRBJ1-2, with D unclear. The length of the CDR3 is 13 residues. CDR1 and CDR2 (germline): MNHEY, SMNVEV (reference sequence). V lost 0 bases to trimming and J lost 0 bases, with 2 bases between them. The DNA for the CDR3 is TGTGCCAGCAGTTTATCTTCTAACTATGGCTACACCTTC. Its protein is CASSLSSNYGYTF.

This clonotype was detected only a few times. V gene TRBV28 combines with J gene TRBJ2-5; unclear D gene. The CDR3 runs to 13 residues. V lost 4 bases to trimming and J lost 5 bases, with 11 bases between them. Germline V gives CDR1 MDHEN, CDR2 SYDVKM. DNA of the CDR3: TGTGCCAGCAGTTCCCCCTACCGTGAGACCCAGTACTTC. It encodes CASSSPYRETQYF.

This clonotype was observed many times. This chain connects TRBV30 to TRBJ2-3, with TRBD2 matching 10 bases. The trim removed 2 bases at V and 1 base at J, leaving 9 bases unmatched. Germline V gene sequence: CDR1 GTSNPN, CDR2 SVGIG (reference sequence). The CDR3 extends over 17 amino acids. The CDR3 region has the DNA TGTGCCTGGAGTAGGTCTAGCGGGGGATATTGCACAGATACGCAGTATTTT. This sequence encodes CAWSRSSGGYCTDTQYF.

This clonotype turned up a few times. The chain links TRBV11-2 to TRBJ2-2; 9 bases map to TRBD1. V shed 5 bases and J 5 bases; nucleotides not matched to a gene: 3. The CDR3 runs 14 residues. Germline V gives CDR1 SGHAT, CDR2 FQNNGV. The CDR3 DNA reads TGTGCCAGCAGCACCGGGACAGGGACCGGGGAGCTGTTTTTT. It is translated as CASSTGTGTGELFF.

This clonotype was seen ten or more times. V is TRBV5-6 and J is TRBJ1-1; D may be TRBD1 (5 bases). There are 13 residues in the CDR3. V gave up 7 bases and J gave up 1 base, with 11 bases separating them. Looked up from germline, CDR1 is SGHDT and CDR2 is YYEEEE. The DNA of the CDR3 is TGTGCCAGCCCTGGGACGGGGAACACTGAAGCTTTCTTT. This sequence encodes CASPGTGNTEAFF. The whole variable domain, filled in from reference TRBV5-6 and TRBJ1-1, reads DAGVTQSPTHLIKTRGQQVTLRCSPKSGHDTVSWYQQALGQGPQFIFQYYEEEERQRGNFPDRFSGHQFPNYSSELNVNALLLGDSALYLCASPGTGNTEAFFGQGTRLTVV.

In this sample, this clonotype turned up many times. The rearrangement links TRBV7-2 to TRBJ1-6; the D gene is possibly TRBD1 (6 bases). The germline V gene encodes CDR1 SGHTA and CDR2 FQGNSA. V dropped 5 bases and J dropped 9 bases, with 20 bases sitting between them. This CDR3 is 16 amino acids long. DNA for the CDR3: TGTGCCAGCAGCCAAGGACAGAGCCTTCTGGGTTCACCCCTCCACTTT. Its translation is CASSQGQSLLGSPLHF.

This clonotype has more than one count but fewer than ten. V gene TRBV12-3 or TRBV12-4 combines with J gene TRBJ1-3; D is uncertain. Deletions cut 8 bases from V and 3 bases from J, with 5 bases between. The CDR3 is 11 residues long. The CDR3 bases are TGTGCCAGCTTCTTTGGAAACACCATATATTTT. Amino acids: CASFFGNTIYF.

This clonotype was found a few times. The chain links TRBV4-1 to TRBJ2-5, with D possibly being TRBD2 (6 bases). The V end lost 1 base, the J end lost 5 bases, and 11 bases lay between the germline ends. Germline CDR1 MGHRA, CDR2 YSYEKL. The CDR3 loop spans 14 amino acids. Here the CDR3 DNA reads TGCGCCAGCAGCCAAGTGACGGGGGTGGAGACCCAGTACTTC. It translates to CASSQVTGVETQYF.

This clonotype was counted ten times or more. The DNA for the CDR3 is TGTGCCAGCAGTTTAGGTAGCGGGGGGGCAAGGGAGACCCAGTACTTC. Encoded protein: CASSLGSGGARETQYF. The chain links TRBV28 to TRBJ2-5, with 11 bases aligning to TRBD2. CDR3 length equals 16 residues. With 2 bases clipped from V and 5 bases from J, the junction kept 7 bases outside the gene matches. In germline, CDR1 is MDHEN, CDR2 SYDVKM.

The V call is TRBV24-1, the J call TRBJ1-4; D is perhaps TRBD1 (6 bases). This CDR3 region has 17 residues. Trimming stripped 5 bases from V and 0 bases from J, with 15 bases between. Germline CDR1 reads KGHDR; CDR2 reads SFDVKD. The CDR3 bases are TGTGCCACCAGTGCCGGCCCAGGGGAAGCAACTAATGAAAAACTGTTTTTT. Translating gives CATSAGPGEATNEKLFF.

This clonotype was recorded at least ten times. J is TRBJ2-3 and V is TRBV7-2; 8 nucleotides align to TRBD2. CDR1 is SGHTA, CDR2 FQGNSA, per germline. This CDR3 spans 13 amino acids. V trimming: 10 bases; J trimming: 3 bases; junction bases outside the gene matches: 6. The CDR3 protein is CAIRGGRTDTQYF. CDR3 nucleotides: TGTGCCATCCGGGGGGGCCGGACAGATACGCAGTATTTT.

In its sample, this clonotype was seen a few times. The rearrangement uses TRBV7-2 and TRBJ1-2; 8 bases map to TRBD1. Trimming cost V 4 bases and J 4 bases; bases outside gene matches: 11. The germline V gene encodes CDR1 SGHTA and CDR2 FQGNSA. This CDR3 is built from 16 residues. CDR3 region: CASSSRLGQGAYGYTF. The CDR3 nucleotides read TGTGCCAGCAGCTCAAGACTAGGGCAGGGGGCCTATGGCTACACCTTC.

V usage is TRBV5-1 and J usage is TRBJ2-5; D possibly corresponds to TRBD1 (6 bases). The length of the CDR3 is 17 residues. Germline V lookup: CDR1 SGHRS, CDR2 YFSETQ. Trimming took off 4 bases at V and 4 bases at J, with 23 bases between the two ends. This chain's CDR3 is CASSGRHEQGGVETQYF. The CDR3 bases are TGCGCCAGCAGCGGACGCCACGAACAGGGTGGGGTAGAGACCCAGTACTTC.

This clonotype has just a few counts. The CDR3 is CASSPDVEQETQYF. The CDR3 nucleotides read TGTGCCAGCAGCCCCGACGTGGAACAAGAGACCCAGTACTTC. The chain links TRBV5-4 to TRBJ2-5; D uncertain. Germline loops: CDR1 SGHNT, CDR2 YYREEE (reference sequence). The CDR3 runs 14 residues. The V end was cut by 4 bases, the J end by 2 bases, with 12 bases between.

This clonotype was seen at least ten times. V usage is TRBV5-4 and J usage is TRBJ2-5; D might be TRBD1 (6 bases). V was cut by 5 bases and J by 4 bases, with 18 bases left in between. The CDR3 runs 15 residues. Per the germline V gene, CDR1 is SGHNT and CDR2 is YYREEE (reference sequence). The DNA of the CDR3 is TGTGCCAGCAGGACAACAGGGTACGGAGGAGAGACCCAGTACTTC. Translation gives CASRTTGYGGETQYF.

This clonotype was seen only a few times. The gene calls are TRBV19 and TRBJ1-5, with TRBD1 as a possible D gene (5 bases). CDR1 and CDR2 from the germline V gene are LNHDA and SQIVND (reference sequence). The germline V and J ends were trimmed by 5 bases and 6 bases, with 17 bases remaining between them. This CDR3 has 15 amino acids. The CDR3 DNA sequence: TGTGCCAGTAGTTCGGCAGGGCCTTGGGGTCAGCCCCAGCATTTT. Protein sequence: CASSSAGPWGQPQHF.

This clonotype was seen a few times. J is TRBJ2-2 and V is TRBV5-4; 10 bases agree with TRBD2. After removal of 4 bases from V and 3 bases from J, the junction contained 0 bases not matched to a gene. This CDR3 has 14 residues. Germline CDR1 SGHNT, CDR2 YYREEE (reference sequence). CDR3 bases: TGTGCCAGCAGCCTAGCGGGGGACACCGGGGAGCTGTTTTTT. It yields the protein CASSLAGDTGELFF.

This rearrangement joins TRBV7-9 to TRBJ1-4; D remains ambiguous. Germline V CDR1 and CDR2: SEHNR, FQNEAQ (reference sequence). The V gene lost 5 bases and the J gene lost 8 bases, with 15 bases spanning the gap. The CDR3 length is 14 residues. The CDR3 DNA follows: TGTGCCAGCAGCCCGCTGACTGAAGGAGAAAAACTGTTTTTT. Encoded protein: CASSPLTEGEKLFF.

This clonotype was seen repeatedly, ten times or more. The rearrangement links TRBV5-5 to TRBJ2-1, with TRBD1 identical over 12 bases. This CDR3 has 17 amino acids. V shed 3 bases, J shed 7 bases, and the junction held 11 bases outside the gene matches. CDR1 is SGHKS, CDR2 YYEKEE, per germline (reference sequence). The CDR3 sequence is CASSSRNPGQGANEQFF. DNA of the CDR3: TGTGCCAGCAGCTCCAGGAACCCGGGACAGGGGGCTAATGAGCAGTTCTTC.

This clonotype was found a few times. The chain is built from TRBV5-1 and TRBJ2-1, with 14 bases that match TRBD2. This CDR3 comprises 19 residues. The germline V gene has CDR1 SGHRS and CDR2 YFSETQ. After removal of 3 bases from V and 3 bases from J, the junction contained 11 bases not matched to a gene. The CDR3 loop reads CASSSKGLAGERGYNEQFF. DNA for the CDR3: TGCGCCAGCAGCTCCAAGGGACTAGCGGGGGAACGTGGCTACAATGAGCAGTTCTTC.

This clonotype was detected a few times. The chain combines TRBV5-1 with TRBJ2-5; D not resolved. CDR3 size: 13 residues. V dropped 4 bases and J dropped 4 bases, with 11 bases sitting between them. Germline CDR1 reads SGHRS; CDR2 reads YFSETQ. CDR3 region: CASSVTPGETQYF. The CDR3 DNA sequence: TGCGCCAGCAGCGTCACGCCCGGAGAGACCCAGTACTTC.

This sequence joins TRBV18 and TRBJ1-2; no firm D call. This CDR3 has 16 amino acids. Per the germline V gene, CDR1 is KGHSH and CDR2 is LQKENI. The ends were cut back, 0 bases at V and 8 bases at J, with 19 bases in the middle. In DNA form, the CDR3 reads TGTGCCAGCTCACCACCCGCCCGGGTTCCCTTGGAGGGCTACACCTTC. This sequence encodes CASSPPARVPLEGYTF.

DNA of the CDR3: TGCAGTGCTAGGCCTCCGTCCTTGTATTCACCCCTCCACTTT. The encoded protein is CSARPPSLYSPLHF. This chain uses TRBV20-1 with TRBJ1-6; D call uncertain. Germline V gene data show CDR1 as DFQATT and CDR2 as SNEGSKA (reference sequence). The CDR3 runs 14 residues. Trimming pared 3 bases from V and 8 bases from J, leaving 14 bases between.

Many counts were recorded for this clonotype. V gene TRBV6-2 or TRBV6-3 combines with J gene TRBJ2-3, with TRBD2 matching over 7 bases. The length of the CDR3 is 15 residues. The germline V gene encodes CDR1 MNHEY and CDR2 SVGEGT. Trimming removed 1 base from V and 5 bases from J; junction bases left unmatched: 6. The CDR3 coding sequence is TGTGCCAGCAGTTACTACCTAGCGGACGGAGATACGCAGTATTTT. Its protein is CASSYYLADGDTQYF.